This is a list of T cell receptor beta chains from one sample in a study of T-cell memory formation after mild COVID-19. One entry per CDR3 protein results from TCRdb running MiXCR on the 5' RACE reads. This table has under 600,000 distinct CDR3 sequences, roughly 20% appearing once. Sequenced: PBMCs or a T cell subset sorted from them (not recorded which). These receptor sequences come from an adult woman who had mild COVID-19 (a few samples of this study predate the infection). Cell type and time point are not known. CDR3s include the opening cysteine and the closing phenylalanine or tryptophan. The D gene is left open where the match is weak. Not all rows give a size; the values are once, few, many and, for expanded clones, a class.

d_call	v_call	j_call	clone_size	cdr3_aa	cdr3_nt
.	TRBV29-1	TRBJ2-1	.	CSVTDYNEQFF	TGCAGCGTTACAGATTACAATGAGCAGTTCTTC
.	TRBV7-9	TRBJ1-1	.	CASSSNFFTGLPEAFF	TGTGCCAGCAGCTCTAATTTCTTCACCGGCCTACCGGAAGCTTTCTTT
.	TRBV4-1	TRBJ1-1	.	CASSQLPRGRNTEAFF	TGCGCCAGCAGCCAACTTCCTCGGGGGCGGAACACTGAAGCTTTCTTT
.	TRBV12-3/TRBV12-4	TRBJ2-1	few	CASSLAGVPHEQFF	TGTGCCAGCAGTTTAGCGGGAGTCCCTCATGAGCAGTTCTTC
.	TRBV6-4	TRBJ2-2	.	CASSDPPRAANTGELFF	TGTGCCAGCAGTGACCCCCCCAGGGCCGCGAACACCGGGGAGCTGTTTTTT
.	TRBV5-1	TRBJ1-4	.	CASSLVDPNEKLFF	TGCGCCAGCAGCTTGGTGGACCCTAATGAAAAACTGTTTTTT
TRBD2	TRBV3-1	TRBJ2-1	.	CASSQPGLADEQFF	TGTGCCAGCAGCCAACCGGGACTAGCCGATGAGCAGTTCTTC
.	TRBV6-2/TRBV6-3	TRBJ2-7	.	CASRPSGGIGEQYF	TGTGCCAGCAGGCCCTCGGGCGGCATCGGGGAGCAGTACTTC
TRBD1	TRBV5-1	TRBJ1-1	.	CASSPTGLGNTEAFF	TGCGCCAGCAGCCCGACAGGGTTGGGGAACACTGAAGCTTTCTTT
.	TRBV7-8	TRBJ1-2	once	CASSFGEINYGYTF	TGTGCCAGCAGCTTCGGGGAGATTAACTATGGCTACACCTTC
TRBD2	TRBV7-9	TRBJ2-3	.	CASSLQAGATDTQYF	TGTGCCAGCAGCTTACAAGCGGGAGCCACAGATACGCAGTATTTT
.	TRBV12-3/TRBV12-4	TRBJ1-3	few	CASSLGTNSGNTIYF	TGTGCCAGCAGTCTCGGGACTAACTCTGGAAACACCATATATTTT
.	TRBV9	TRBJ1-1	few	CASSVAGDMNTEAFF	TGTGCCAGCAGCGTGGCGGGGGACATGAACACTGAAGCTTTCTTT
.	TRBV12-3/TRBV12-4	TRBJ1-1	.	CASSASTRTEAFF	TGTGCCAGCAGCGCCAGTACGAGGACTGAAGCTTTCTTT
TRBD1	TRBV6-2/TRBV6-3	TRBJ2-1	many	CATRLAGTAFF	TGTGCCACCCGTCTGGCCGGGACAGCGTTCTTC
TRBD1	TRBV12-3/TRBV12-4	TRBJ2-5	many	CASREEGTGQETQYF	TGTGCCAGCAGAGAAGAGGGGACAGGGCAAGAGACCCAGTACTTC
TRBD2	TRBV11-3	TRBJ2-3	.	CASSSGAGGPGTDTQYF	TGTGCCAGCAGCTCCGGAGCGGGGGGGCCCGGCACAGATACGCAGTATTTT
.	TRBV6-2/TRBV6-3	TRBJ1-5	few	CASTGSPVHNQPQHF	TGTGCCAGCACAGGGTCGCCCGTTCACAATCAGCCCCAGCATTTT
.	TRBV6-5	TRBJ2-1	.	CASSQQAMGRYNEQFF	TGTGCCAGCAGTCAGCAGGCTATGGGTCGCTACAATGAGCAGTTCTTC
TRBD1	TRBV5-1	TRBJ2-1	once	CASSGDRSSYNEQFF	TGCGCCAGCAGCGGGGACAGATCCTCCTACAATGAGCAGTTCTTC
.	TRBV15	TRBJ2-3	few	CATRLPPTDTQYF	TGTGCCACCCGGCTCCCACCCACAGATACGCAGTATTTT
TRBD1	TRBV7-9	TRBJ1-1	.	CASSRQGAQLTEAFF	TGTGCCAGCAGCAGACAGGGGGCGCAGCTGACTGAAGCTTTCTTT
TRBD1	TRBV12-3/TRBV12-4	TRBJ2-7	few	CASSPSGQGIHEQYF	TGTGCCAGCAGTCCATCGGGACAGGGGATCCACGAGCAGTACTTC
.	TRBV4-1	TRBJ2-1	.	CASSQLDGYNEQFF	TGCGCCAGCAGCCAACTGGACGGGTACAATGAGCAGTTCTTC
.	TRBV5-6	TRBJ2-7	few	CASSILSARRYEQYF	TGTGCCAGCAGCATCTTGTCGGCCAGGCGCTACGAGCAGTACTTC